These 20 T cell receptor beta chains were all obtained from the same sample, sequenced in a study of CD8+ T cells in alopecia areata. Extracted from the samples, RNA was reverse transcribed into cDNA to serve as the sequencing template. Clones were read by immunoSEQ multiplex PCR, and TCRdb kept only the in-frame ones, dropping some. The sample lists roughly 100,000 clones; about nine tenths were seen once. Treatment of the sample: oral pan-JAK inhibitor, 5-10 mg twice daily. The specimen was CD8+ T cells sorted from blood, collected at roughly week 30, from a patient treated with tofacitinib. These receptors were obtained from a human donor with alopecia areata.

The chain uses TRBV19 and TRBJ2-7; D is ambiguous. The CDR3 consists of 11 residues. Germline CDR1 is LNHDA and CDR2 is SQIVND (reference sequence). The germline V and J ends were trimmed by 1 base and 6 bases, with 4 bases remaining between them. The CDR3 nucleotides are TGTGCCAGTAGTATAGGGTTCGAGCAGTACTTC. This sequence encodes CASSIGFEQYF.

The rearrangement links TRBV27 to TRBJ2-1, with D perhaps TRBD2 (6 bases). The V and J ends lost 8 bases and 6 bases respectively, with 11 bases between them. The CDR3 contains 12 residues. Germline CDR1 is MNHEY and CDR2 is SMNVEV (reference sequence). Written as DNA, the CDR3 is TGTGCCAGCCGGAACGGGGGCAATGAGCAGTTCTTC. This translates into CASRNGGNEQFF.

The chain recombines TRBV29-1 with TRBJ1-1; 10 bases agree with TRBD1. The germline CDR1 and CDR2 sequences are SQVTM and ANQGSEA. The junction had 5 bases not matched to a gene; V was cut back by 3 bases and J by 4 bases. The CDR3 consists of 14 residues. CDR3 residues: CSVDGGQGVTEAFF. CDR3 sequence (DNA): TGCAGCGTTGATGGTGGACAGGGGGTCACTGAAGCTTTCTTT.

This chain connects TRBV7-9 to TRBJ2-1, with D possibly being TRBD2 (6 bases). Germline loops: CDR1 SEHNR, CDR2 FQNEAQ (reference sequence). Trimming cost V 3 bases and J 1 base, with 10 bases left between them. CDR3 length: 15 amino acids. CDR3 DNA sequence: TGTGCCAGCAGCTTGACCGGGACTTCCTACAATGAGCAGTTCTTC. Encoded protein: CASSLTGTSYNEQFF.

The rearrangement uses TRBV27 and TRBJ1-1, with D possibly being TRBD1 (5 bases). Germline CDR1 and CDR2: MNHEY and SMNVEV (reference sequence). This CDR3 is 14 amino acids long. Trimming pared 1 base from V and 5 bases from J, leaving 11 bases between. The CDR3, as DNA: TGTGCCAGCAGTTTATGGGACCGGACGACTGAAGCTTTCTTT. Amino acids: CASSLWDRTTEAFF.

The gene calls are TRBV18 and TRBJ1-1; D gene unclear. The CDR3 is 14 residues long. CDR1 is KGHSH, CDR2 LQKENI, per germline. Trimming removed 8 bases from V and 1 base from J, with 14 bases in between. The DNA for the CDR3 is TGTGCCAGCCATAACCCGGGGAGGAACACTGAAGCTTTCTTT. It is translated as CASHNPGRNTEAFF.

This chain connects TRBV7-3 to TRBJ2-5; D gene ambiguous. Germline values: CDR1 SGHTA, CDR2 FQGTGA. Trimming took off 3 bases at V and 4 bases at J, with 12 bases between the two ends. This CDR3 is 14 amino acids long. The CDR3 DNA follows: TGTGCCAGCAGCTTCCACCCGGTAGGAGAGACCCAGTACTTC. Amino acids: CASSFHPVGETQYF. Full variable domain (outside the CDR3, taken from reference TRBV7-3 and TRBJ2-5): GAGVSQTPSNKVTEKGKYVELRCDPISGHTALYWYRQSLGQGPEFLIYFQGTGAADDSGLPNDRFFAVRPEGSVSTLKIQRTERGDSAVYLCASSFHPVGETQYFGPGTRLLVL.

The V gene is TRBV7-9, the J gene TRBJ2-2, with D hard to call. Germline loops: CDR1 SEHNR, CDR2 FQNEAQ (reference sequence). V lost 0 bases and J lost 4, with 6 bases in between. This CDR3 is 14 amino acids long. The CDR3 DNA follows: TGTGCCAGCAGCTTAGCGCTGGGCACCGGGGAGCTGTTTTTT. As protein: CASSLALGTGELFF.

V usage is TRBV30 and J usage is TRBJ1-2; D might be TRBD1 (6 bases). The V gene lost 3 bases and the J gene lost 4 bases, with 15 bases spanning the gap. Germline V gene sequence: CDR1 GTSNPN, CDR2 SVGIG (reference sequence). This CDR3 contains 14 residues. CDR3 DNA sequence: TGTGCCTGGAGGGACTTGGGACACATCTATGGCTACACCTTC. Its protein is CAWRDLGHIYGYTF.

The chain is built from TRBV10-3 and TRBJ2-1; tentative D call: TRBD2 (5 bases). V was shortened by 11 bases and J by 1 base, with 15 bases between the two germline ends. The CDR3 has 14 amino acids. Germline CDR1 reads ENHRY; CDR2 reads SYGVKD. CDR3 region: CASNPEGSYNEQFF. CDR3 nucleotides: TGTGCCTCAAACCCTGAGGGATCCTACAATGAGCAGTTCTTC.

The CDR3 loop is CASSLDSFYGYTF. The CDR3 region has the DNA TGCGCCAGCAGCTTGGATTCTTTCTATGGCTACACCTTC. The chain combines TRBV5-1 with TRBJ1-2; D ambiguous. Trimming took off 0 bases at V and 4 bases at J, with 7 bases between the two ends. Germline V gene lookup returns CDR1 SGHRS and CDR2 YFSETQ. This CDR3 is 13 amino acids long.

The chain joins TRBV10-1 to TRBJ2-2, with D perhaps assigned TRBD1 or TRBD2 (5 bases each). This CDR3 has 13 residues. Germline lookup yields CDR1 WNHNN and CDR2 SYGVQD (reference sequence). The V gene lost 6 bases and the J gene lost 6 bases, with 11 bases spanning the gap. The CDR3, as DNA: TGCGCCAGCAGCGTCGAGGGGCCCGGGGAGCTGTTTTTT. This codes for CASSVEGPGELFF.

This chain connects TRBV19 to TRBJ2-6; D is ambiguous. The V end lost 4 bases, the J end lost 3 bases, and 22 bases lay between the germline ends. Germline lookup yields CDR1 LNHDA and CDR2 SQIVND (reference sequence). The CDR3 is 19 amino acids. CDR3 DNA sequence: TGTGCCAGTAGTACCGGAAAGCATGGGATCTTCGGTGGGGCCAACGTCCTGACTTTC. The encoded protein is CASSTGKHGIFGGANVLTF.

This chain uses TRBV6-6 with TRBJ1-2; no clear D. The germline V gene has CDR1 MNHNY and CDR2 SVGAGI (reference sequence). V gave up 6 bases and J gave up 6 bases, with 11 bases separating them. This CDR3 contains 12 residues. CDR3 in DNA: TGTGCCAGCAGGGAAACACTGGATGGCTACACCTTC. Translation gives CASRETLDGYTF.

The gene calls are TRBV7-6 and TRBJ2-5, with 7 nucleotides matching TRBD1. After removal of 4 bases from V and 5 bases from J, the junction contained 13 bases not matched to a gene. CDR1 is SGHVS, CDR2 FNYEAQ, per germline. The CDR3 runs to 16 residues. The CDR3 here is CASSCRDRPKGETQYF. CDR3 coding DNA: TGTGCCAGCAGCTGCCGGGACAGACCTAAGGGGGAGACCCAGTACTTC.

The CDR3 region has the DNA TGTGCCAGCAGCCACTCCGTAACAGGGGGCGACGAGCAGTACTTC. As protein: CASSHSVTGGDEQYF. The genes are TRBV13 and TRBJ2-7; 9 nucleotides agree with TRBD1. Germline V gives CDR1 PRHDT, CDR2 FYEKMQ (reference sequence). V shed 5 bases and J 5 bases; nucleotides not matched to a gene: 10. The CDR3 sequence is 15 residues long.

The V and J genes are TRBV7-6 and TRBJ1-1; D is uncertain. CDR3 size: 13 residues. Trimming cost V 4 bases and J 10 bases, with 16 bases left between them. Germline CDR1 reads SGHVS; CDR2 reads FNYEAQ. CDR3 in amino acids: CASSSGSYQLAFF. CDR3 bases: TGTGCCAGCAGCTCCGGGTCTTATCAATTAGCTTTCTTT.

CDR3 in amino acids: CSVETTGDEQYF. In nucleotides, the CDR3 is TGCAGCGTTGAGACTACAGGGGACGAGCAGTACTTC. The chain carries TRBV29-1 and TRBJ2-5; the match to TRBD1 covers 7 bases. The J call may not be correct, given that the DNA end is closer to TRBJ2-7. Germline CDR1 is SQVTM and CDR2 is ANQGSEA. The CDR3 sequence is 12 residues long.

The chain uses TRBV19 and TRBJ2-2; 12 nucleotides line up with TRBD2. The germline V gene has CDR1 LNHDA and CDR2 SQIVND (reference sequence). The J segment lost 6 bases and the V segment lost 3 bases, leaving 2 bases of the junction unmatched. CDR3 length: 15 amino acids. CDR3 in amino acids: CASSIGLAGPGELFF. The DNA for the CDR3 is TGTGCCAGTAGTATTGGACTAGCGGGACCCGGGGAGCTGTTTTTT.

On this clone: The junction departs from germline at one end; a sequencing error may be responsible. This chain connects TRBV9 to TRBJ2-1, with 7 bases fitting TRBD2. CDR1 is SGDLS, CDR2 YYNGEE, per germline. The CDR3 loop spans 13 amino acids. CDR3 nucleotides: TGTGCCAGTAGCGCGGGAGCCTACAATGAGCAGTTCTTC. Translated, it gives CASSAGAYNEQFF.